One and the same sample provided the 4 T cell receptor beta chains below, sequenced in a study of blood T cell repertoires in COVID-19. Only in-frame clones appear in the TCRdb table, and some are missing; sequencing was by immunoSEQ multiplex PCR. This sample has 250,000 to 300,000 clones, with around nine tenths found just once. Sequencing used peripheral blood. These receptors came from a woman in her 30s with COVID-19, enrolled during active disease.

V gene TRBV9 combines with J gene TRBJ2-1; D is unresolved. The CDR3 is 14 amino acids. Germline V lookup: CDR1 SGDLS, CDR2 YYNGEE. Trimming took off 3 bases at V and 5 bases at J, with 12 bases between the two ends. The CDR3 DNA is TGTGCCAGCAGCGATGGTCCGCCGGACAATGAGCAGTTCTTC. Translation gives CASSDGPPDNEQFF.

The chain employs TRBV10-3 and TRBJ2-5; maybe TRBD1 (6 bases). This CDR3 comprises 14 residues. Looked up from germline, CDR1 is ENHRY and CDR2 is SYGVKD. Trimming removed 7 bases from V and 4 bases from J, with 16 bases in between. The CDR3 spells CAINKQGWRETQYF. CDR3 DNA: TGTGCCATCAACAAGCAGGGGTGGAGAGAGACCCAGTACTTC.

This clone has just one count. This rearrangement joins TRBV19 to TRBJ1-2; D is perhaps TRBD1 (5 bases). The CDR3 covers 15 residues. The germline V gene has CDR1 LNHDA and CDR2 SQIVND (reference sequence). Between the trimmed V and J ends, which lost 1 base and 7 bases, there was a span of 16 bases. The DNA for the CDR3 is TGTGCCAGTAGTATAGGTCCCGACGGGGGACGTGGCTACACCTTC. Translated, it gives CASSIGPDGGRGYTF. The entire variable domain, with the rest obtained from reference TRBV19 and TRBJ1-2, is as follows: DGGITQSPKYLFRKEGQNVTLSCEQNLNHDAMYWYRQDPGQGLRLIYYSQIVNDFQKGDIAEGYSVSREKKESFPLTVTSAQKNPTAFYLCASSIGPDGGRGYTFGSGTRLTVV.

This chain uses TRBV5-1 with TRBJ1-2; D unresolved. The germline V gene encodes CDR1 SGHRS and CDR2 YFSETQ. The CDR3 loop spans 14 amino acids. Trimming took off 0 bases at V and 4 bases at J, with 10 bases between the two ends. The CDR3 protein is CASSLEQRPYGYTF. In nucleotides, the CDR3 is TGCGCCAGCAGCTTGGAACAGAGACCCTATGGCTACACCTTC.